The 32 T cell receptor beta chains below were found in one sample sequenced in a study of OX40 agonist ivuxolimab in advanced cancers. The data were produced by immunoSEQ multiplex PCR, yet TCRdb's version contains in-frame clones alone and is incomplete. This sample has roughly 11,000 clones, with about 81% found just once. Sample: CD4+ or CD8+ T cells sorted from blood, taken in a trial of the OX40 agonist ivuxolimab. These receptors were collected from an adult with an advanced solid tumor such as melanoma, head and neck, liver or kidney cancer.

V usage is TRBV6-5 and J usage is TRBJ2-5, with D possibly matching TRBD1 (6 bases). Germline V CDR1 and CDR2: MNHEY, SVGAGI. V gave up 6 bases and J gave up 3 bases, with 14 bases separating them. The CDR3 is made up of 14 amino acids. CDR3 protein: CASRSLGGEETQYF. The CDR3 nucleotides are TGTGCCAGCAGATCACTAGGGGGAGAAGAGACCCAGTACTTC.

The rearrangement links TRBV19 to TRBJ2-5; D possibly corresponds to TRBD2 (6 bases). The germline CDR1 and CDR2 sequences are LNHDA and SQIVND (reference sequence). V dropped 7 bases and J dropped 2 bases, with 14 bases sitting between them. The length of the CDR3 is 14 residues. DNA for the CDR3: TGTGCCAGTACCCGCGGGGCAGGGCAAGAGACCCAGTACTTC. Translated: CASTRGAGQETQYF.

The chain couples TRBV11-2 to TRBJ2-7; 8 bases line up with TRBD1. V lost 5 bases to trimming and J lost 2 bases; unmatched junction nucleotides: 5. There are 14 residues in the CDR3. The germline V gene has CDR1 SGHAT and CDR2 FQNNGV. CDR3 loop: CASSLGTGTYEQYF. CDR3 in DNA: TGTGCCAGCAGCCTCGGGACAGGCACCTACGAGCAGTACTTC.

This chain connects TRBV6-5 to TRBJ2-3; D unresolved. CDR1 and CDR2 (germline): MNHEY, SVGAGI. V lost 6 bases to trimming and J lost 8 bases, with 9 bases between them. The CDR3 consists of 11 residues. CDR3 in amino acids: CASRTSVTQYF. CDR3 in DNA: TGTGCCAGCAGAACGAGTGTTACGCAGTATTTT.

The CDR3 DNA sequence: TGCAGTGCTATCTGGGGAGAGACCCAGTACTTC. Amino acid sequence: CSAIWGETQYF. The V and J genes are TRBV20-1 and TRBJ2-5; D gene ambiguous. The CDR3 consists of 11 residues. V dropped 4 bases and J dropped 4 bases, with 7 bases sitting between them. The V gene's germline CDR1 is DFQATT and CDR2 SNEGSKA (reference sequence).

The chain couples TRBV7-3 to TRBJ2-1, with TRBD2 identical over 8 bases. The V gene's germline CDR1 is SGHTA and CDR2 FQGTGA. This CDR3 has 14 residues. J gave up 3 bases and V 2 bases, and 0 bases lay outside the gene matches. The CDR3 region is CASSLAGGYNEQFF. CDR3 nucleotide sequence: TGTGCCAGCAGCTTAGCGGGGGGCTACAATGAGCAGTTCTTC.

This clone was seen only once. The chain joins TRBV7-9 to TRBJ2-7; tentative D call: TRBD2 (5 bases). Germline values: CDR1 SEHNR, CDR2 FQNEAQ (reference sequence). Trimming removed 8 bases from V and 0 bases from J, with 23 bases in between. The length of the CDR3 is 17 residues. This CDR3 reads CASQAPDSLDRSYEQYF. CDR3 DNA sequence: TGTGCCAGCCAAGCTCCGGACTCCCTCGACCGCTCCTACGAGCAGTACTTC.

Comments on this clone: The identical CDR3 is also encoded by other nucleotide sequences in the sample. This rearrangement joins TRBV6-1 to TRBJ2-5; 11 bases are a match to TRBD2. The germline V gene encodes CDR1 MNHNS and CDR2 SASEGT. The CDR3 covers 16 residues. The V and J ends lost 2 bases and 1 base, in that order; junction bases with no gene match: 3. The CDR3 region has the DNA TGTGCCAGCAGTGAACTAGCGGGGGGCCCCCAAGAGACCCAGTACTTC. Its protein is CASSELAGGPQETQYF.

This clone was counted a few times. The chain joins TRBV9 to TRBJ2-1; D not certain. CDR3 size: 15 residues. Germline V gives CDR1 SGDLS, CDR2 YYNGEE. Deletions cut 0 bases from V and 2 bases from J, with 9 bases between. The CDR3 here is CASSVDEATYNEQFF. CDR3 DNA sequence: TGTGCCAGCAGCGTAGACGAAGCGACCTACAATGAGCAGTTCTTC.

The chain employs TRBV5-1 and TRBJ1-1; D remains ambiguous. Germline CDR1 and CDR2: SGHRS and YFSETQ. The CDR3 consists of 12 residues. V lost 3 bases and J 4 bases, leaving 7 bases between the germline ends. CDR3 protein: CASSSLGTEAFF. CDR3 in DNA: TGCGCCAGCAGCTCCTTGGGCACTGAAGCTTTCTTT.

The chain combines TRBV15 with TRBJ2-3; the D gene is possibly TRBD2 (6 bases). V lost 0 bases to trimming and J lost 3 bases, with 10 bases between them. The germline V gene encodes CDR1 LNHNV and CDR2 YYDKDF (reference sequence). The CDR3 is 15 residues long. CDR3 bases: TGTGCCACCAGCAGAGAGCGGCTAGCGACAGATACGCAGTATTTT. Translated, it gives CATSRERLATDTQYF. Filled out from reference TRBV15 and TRBJ2-3, the complete variable domain reads DAMVIQNPRYQVTQFGKPVTLSCSQTLNHNVMYWYQQKSSQAPKLLFHYYDKDFNNEADTPDNFQSRRPNTSFCFLDIRSPGLGDTAMYLCATSRERLATDTQYFGPGTRLTVL.

The chain uses TRBV4-1 and TRBJ2-7; maybe TRBD1 (5 bases). Germline V gene lookup returns CDR1 MGHRA and CDR2 YSYEKL. The CDR3 is 13 amino acids. V was pared by 4 bases and J by 6 bases, with 13 bases between. The CDR3 region is CASSPLRESEQYF. The CDR3 bases are TGCGCCAGCAGCCCCCTCAGGGAAAGCGAGCAGTACTTC.

The V and J genes are TRBV18 and TRBJ2-1; D assignment may be TRBD1 or TRBD2 (6 bases each). V dropped 1 base and J dropped 8 bases, with 15 bases sitting between them. The CDR3 totals 15 residues. The germline V gene encodes CDR1 KGHSH and CDR2 LQKENI. The CDR3 protein is CASSPQGEVTDEQFF. For the CDR3, the DNA is TGTGCCAGCTCACCACAGGGGGAGGTCACCGATGAGCAGTTCTTC.

The V gene is TRBV6-5, the J gene TRBJ1-1; possible D gene TRBD1, 5 bases. This CDR3 contains 13 residues. Germline CDR1 is MNHEY and CDR2 is SVGAGI. Deletions cut 7 bases from V and 1 base from J, with 10 bases between. CDR3 in amino acids: CASIPQGNTEAFF. CDR3 coding DNA: TGTGCCAGCATTCCTCAGGGGAACACTGAAGCTTTCTTT.

This clone was observed a single time. This chain connects TRBV11-2 to TRBJ1-1; the match to TRBD1 covers 7 bases. The junction had 7 bases not matched to a gene; V was cut back by 2 bases and J by 7 bases. The length of the CDR3 is 14 residues. Germline V CDR1 and CDR2: SGHAT, FQNNGV. The CDR3 DNA is TGTGCCAGCAGCTTACTTCAGGGGGGAATTGAAGCTTTCTTT. Amino acids: CASSLLQGGIEAFF. The entire variable domain, with the rest obtained from reference TRBV11-2 and TRBJ1-1, is as follows: EAGVAQSPRYKIIEKRQSVAFWCNPISGHATLYWYQQILGQGPKLLIQFQNNGVVDDSQLPKDRFSAERLKGVDSTLKIQPAKLEDSAVYLCASSLLQGGIEAFFGQGTRLTVV.

V is TRBV7-6 and J is TRBJ1-1, with TRBD1 as a possible D gene (6 bases). Germline V CDR1 and CDR2: SGHVS, FNYEAQ. V was clipped by 1 base and J by 10 bases, with 16 bases between them. The CDR3 contains 14 residues. CDR3 coding DNA: TGTGCCAGCAGCTTAGGGCCGGACAGATCACGAGCTTTCTTT. It encodes CASSLGPDRSRAFF.

V gene TRBV6-1 combines with J gene TRBJ1-2, with D perhaps TRBD1 (5 bases). This CDR3 has 14 amino acids. V lost 3 bases and J 8 bases, leaving 16 bases between the germline ends. In germline, CDR1 is MNHNS, CDR2 SASEGT. The CDR3 bases are TGTGCCAGCAGTGATTCTATAGGGGAGTTAGGCTACACCTTC. Amino acid sequence: CASSDSIGELGYTF.

The CDR3 here is CASSKTGDEDTQYF. The CDR3 bases are TGCGCCAGCAGTAAAACAGGGGATGAAGATACGCAGTATTTT. The chain links TRBV4-1 to TRBJ2-3, with 7 bases aligning to TRBD1. CDR3 length: 14 residues. Germline CDR1 MGHRA, CDR2 YSYEKL. V trimming: 6 bases; J trimming: 5 bases; junction bases outside the gene matches: 8.

The chain carries TRBV7-9 and TRBJ1-5, with a tentative D call TRBD1 (5 bases). The CDR3 has 15 amino acids. V lost 1 base and J 2 bases, leaving 9 bases between the germline ends. The germline V gene has CDR1 SEHNR and CDR2 FQNEAQ (reference sequence). The CDR3 loop reads CASSLVGGGNQPQHF. For the CDR3, the DNA is TGTGCCAGCAGCTTAGTGGGGGGAGGCAATCAGCCCCAGCATTTT.

The V and J genes are TRBV30 and TRBJ1-2, with D perhaps TRBD1 (5 bases). V was trimmed by 7 bases and J by 4 bases, leaving 19 bases between them. Germline V gene sequence: CDR1 GTSNPN, CDR2 SVGIG (reference sequence). The CDR3 totals 14 residues. DNA of the CDR3: TGTGCCTTTACCCCCGGACAAGAAATCTATGGCTACACCTTC. This gives the protein CAFTPGQEIYGYTF.

The chain employs TRBV5-4 and TRBJ2-5; D is ambiguous. Trimming cost V 2 bases and J 4 bases, with 3 bases left between them. The CDR3 has 11 residues. Germline assignment: CDR1 SGHNT and CDR2 YYREEE (reference sequence). This CDR3 reads CASSLLETQYF. The CDR3 coding sequence is TGTGCCAGCAGCTTATTAGAGACCCAGTACTTC.

J is TRBJ1-2 and V is TRBV6-5; the D gene is possibly TRBD1 (6 bases). Per the germline V gene, CDR1 is MNHEY and CDR2 is SVGAGI. Trimming stripped 6 bases from V and 3 bases from J, with 17 bases between. CDR3 length: 15 amino acids. The CDR3 spells CASRTKGGLDYGYTF. The CDR3 coding sequence is TGTGCCAGCAGGACCAAGGGGGGATTGGACTATGGCTACACCTTC.

The rearrangement links TRBV7-9 to TRBJ1-1; 7 nucleotides line up with TRBD1. The CDR3 has 13 amino acids. Germline V gene lookup returns CDR1 SEHNR and CDR2 FQNEAQ (reference sequence). J gave up 8 bases and V 5 bases, and 8 bases lay outside the gene matches. The CDR3 coding sequence is TGTGCCAGCAGCCATACCCCGGACAGGGAAGCTTTCTTT. Protein sequence: CASSHTPDREAFF.

The rearrangement joins TRBV9 to TRBJ2-3, with D possibly TRBD2 on 5 matching bases. Germline lookup yields CDR1 SGDLS and CDR2 YYNGEE. This CDR3 comprises 14 residues. V was pared by 0 bases and J by 6 bases, with 11 bases between. CDR3 region: CASSVAGLRDTQYF. CDR3 nucleotides: TGTGCCAGCAGCGTAGCTGGACTCAGGGATACGCAGTATTTT.

The V and J genes are TRBV29-1 and TRBJ2-5; tentative D call: TRBD2 (6 bases). Trimming took 8 bases from V and 4 from J, leaving 17 bases between them. Germline-derived CDR1 and CDR2 are SQVTM and ANQGSEA. The CDR3 runs 13 residues. In DNA form, the CDR3 reads TGCAGCTTTCCGGGGCGGGATTCAGAGACCCAGTACTTC. It is translated as CSFPGRDSETQYF. Variable domain in full (rest from reference TRBV29-1 and TRBJ2-5): SAVISQKPSRDICQRGTSLTIQCQVDSQVTMMFWYRQQPGQSLTLIATANQGSEATYESGFVIDKFPISRPNLTFSTLTVSNMSPEDSSIYLCSFPGRDSETQYFGPGTRLLVL.

The V gene is TRBV27, the J gene TRBJ1-6; weak D call: TRBD1 (6 bases). CDR1 is MNHEY, CDR2 SMNVEV, per germline (reference sequence). The CDR3 runs 13 residues. V was shortened by 6 bases and J by 8 bases, with 11 bases between the two germline ends. The CDR3 loop is CASSHRVYSPLHF. CDR3 coding DNA: TGTGCCAGCAGCCACAGGGTTTATTCACCCCTCCACTTT.

The CDR3 loop reads CASSPRGRGAEGTEAFF. The CDR3 DNA sequence: TGCGCCAGCAGCCCGCGAGGTCGGGGGGCTGAGGGCACTGAAGCTTTCTTT. This rearrangement joins TRBV5-1 to TRBJ1-1; tentatively, D is TRBD1 (6 bases). The germline V gene has CDR1 SGHRS and CDR2 YFSETQ. The CDR3 totals 17 residues. V shed 4 bases and J shed 4 bases, with 23 bases lying between them.

The chain uses TRBV2 and TRBJ2-5, with D perhaps TRBD1 or TRBD2 (6 bases each). V was shortened by 3 bases and J by 0 bases, with 14 bases between the two germline ends. The CDR3 has 16 amino acids. Germline V CDR1 and CDR2: SNHLY, FYNNEI. DNA for the CDR3: TGTGCCAGCAGTGATTCGTGGGGGGACAACCAAGAGACCCAGTACTTC. Translation: CASSDSWGDNQETQYF.

This chain joins TRBV7-9 and TRBJ2-5, with TRBD2 matching over 9 bases. The CDR3 loop spans 16 amino acids. CDR1 and CDR2 (germline): SEHNR, FQNEAQ (reference sequence). The ends lost 2 bases at V and 5 bases at J; junction bases unmatched: 9. The CDR3 is CASSLTRGGLRETQYF. CDR3 nucleotide sequence: TGTGCCAGCAGCTTAACGCGGGGGGGCCTACGGGAGACCCAGTACTTC.

A few counts support this clone. The chain combines TRBV6-1 with TRBJ2-1, with a weak D call TRBD1 (5 bases). Per the germline V gene, CDR1 is MNHNS and CDR2 is SASEGT. This CDR3 is 13 amino acids long. With 7 bases removed from V and 6 bases from J, the gap between germline ends came to 13 bases. The CDR3 DNA reads TGTGCCAGCATGGAAGGGGATCGCAATGAGCAGTTCTTC. It translates to CASMEGDRNEQFF.

The chain recombines TRBV27 with TRBJ2-1; the D call may be TRBD1 or TRBD2 (5 bases each). The germline V and J ends were trimmed by 2 bases and 3 bases, with 8 bases remaining between them. CDR1 and CDR2 from the germline V gene are MNHEY and SMNVEV (reference sequence). The CDR3 loop spans 14 amino acids. The CDR3 DNA is TGTGCCAGCAGTTTAGAGGGGATCTACAATGAGCAGTTCTTC. Translated: CASSLEGIYNEQFF.

The chain employs TRBV7-8 and TRBJ2-7, with 8 nucleotides matching TRBD1. V trimming: 3 bases; J trimming: 4 bases; junction bases outside the gene matches: 2. Germline assignment: CDR1 SGHVS and CDR2 FQNEAQ. The CDR3 runs 13 residues. CDR3 loop: CASSFRQGYEQYF. The CDR3 region has the DNA TGTGCCAGCAGCTTTCGACAGGGGTACGAGCAGTACTTC.